These 20 T cell receptor beta chains came from one sample sequenced in a study of beta chain features in type 1 diabetes. Every bit of the isolated RNA underwent reverse transcription, so sequencing read expressed TCRB transcripts. Assay used: immunoSEQ multiplex PCR; TCRdb lists only in-frame clones, some missing. The data show about 320,000 clones, around 13% seen once. The specimen was central memory CD4+ T cells from blood. These receptors all stem from a young man in good health.

This clone was counted a few times. The chain couples TRBV4-1 to TRBJ1-2; TRBD1 might be the D (5 bases). V was pared by 0 bases and J by 6 bases, with 20 bases between. This CDR3 is 17 amino acids long. Germline V gene lookup returns CDR1 MGHRA and CDR2 YSYEKL. CDR3 amino acids: CASSQEPGPPRGDGYTF. In nucleotides, the CDR3 is TGCGCCAGCAGCCAAGAACCCGGGCCCCCTAGGGGAGATGGCTACACCTTC.

This clone has more than one count but fewer than ten. The chain recombines TRBV7-9 with TRBJ2-3; D unresolved. Per the germline V gene, CDR1 is SEHNR and CDR2 is FQNEAQ (reference sequence). Trimming removed 0 bases at V and 6 bases at J, with 7 bases between. CDR3 size: 13 residues. The CDR3 spells CASSLALGDTQYF. DNA for the CDR3: TGTGCCAGCAGCTTAGCGCTGGGGGATACGCAGTATTTT.

The V gene is TRBV20-1, the J gene TRBJ2-7; perhaps D is TRBD1 or TRBD2 (6 bases each). This CDR3 is 11 amino acids long. Germline CDR1 DFQATT, CDR2 SNEGSKA (reference sequence). Trimming pared 6 bases from V and 5 bases from J, leaving 11 bases between. Written as DNA, the CDR3 is TGCAGTGCCTCCCGGGGGCACGAGCAGTACGTC. Translating it yields CSASRGHEQYV.

The rearrangement uses TRBV7-8 and TRBJ1-1; 7 bases align to TRBD1. Trimming at V came to 6 bases and at J to 11 bases, leaving 18 bases not matched to a gene. Germline lookup yields CDR1 SGHVS and CDR2 FQNEAQ. This CDR3 is built from 15 residues. For the CDR3, the DNA is TGTGCCAGCAGTCAAAATAGACAGGGTATTAGTGACGCTTTCTTT. This translates into CASSQNRQGISDAFF.

This clone has just a few counts. The chain employs TRBV7-8 and TRBJ2-7; 7 bases are a match to TRBD1. The germline gives CDR1 SGHVS, CDR2 FQNEAQ. The trim removed 5 bases at V and 6 bases at J, leaving 7 bases unmatched. This CDR3 region has 13 residues. The CDR3 loop is CASSTGQSGEQYF. The DNA for the CDR3 is TGTGCCAGCAGCACGGGACAGTCTGGCGAGCAGTACTTC.

CDR3 sequence (DNA): TGTGCCAGCAGCCCCCCTGCGGGGGCTGAAGCTTTCTTT. It yields the protein CASSPPAGAEAFF. The chain combines TRBV7-9 with TRBJ1-1; weak D call: TRBD1 (5 bases). This CDR3 is built from 13 residues. The V end was cut by 5 bases, the J end by 6 bases, with 13 bases between. Per the germline V gene, CDR1 is SEHNR and CDR2 is FQNEAQ (reference sequence).

The rearrangement uses TRBV16 and TRBJ2-2; D ambiguous. Germline V gene lookup returns CDR1 KGHSY and CDR2 FQNENV. This CDR3 has 14 residues. Trimming cost V 5 bases and J 1 base, with 8 bases left between them. CDR3 nucleotide sequence: TGTGCCAGCAGCGGTCGGCAGAACACCGGGGAGCTGTTTTTT. This codes for CASSGRQNTGELFF.

The chain has TRBV5-4 and TRBJ2-5; tentatively, D is TRBD2 (6 bases). There are 13 residues in the CDR3. The germline V gene encodes CDR1 SGHNT and CDR2 YYREEE (reference sequence). V gave up 3 bases and J gave up 7 bases, with 13 bases separating them. The CDR3 sequence: CASSYGRGGTQYF. The CDR3, as DNA: TGTGCCAGCAGCTACGGGCGGGGAGGGACCCAGTACTTC.

In its sample, this clone was seen a few times. This same CDR3 is encoded by further DNA sequences in the sample. This chain joins TRBV20-1 and TRBJ1-3; D is unclear. Trimming removed 3 bases from V and 4 bases from J, with 4 bases in between. The CDR3 length is 11 residues. Per the germline V gene, CDR1 is DFQATT and CDR2 is SNEGSKA (reference sequence). The CDR3 spells CSARGGNTIYF. The CDR3 DNA sequence: TGCAGTGCTAGGGGAGGAAACACCATATATTTT.

This clone occurred a few times. This sequence joins TRBV5-4 and TRBJ2-5, with D perhaps matching TRBD1 or TRBD2 (6 bases each). This CDR3 region has 16 residues. Germline V gene sequence: CDR1 SGHNT, CDR2 YYREEE (reference sequence). V lost 0 bases and J 5 bases, leaving 17 bases between the germline ends. The CDR3 loop reads CASSLDTGALWETQYF. The CDR3 bases are TGTGCCAGCAGCTTGGACACGGGGGCTCTGTGGGAGACCCAGTACTTC.

This rearrangement joins TRBV7-9 to TRBJ2-5, with 9 bases lining up with TRBD1. This CDR3 comprises 15 residues. CDR1 and CDR2 from the germline V gene are SEHNR and FQNEAQ (reference sequence). V lost 0 bases to trimming and J lost 4 bases; unmatched junction nucleotides: 3. In DNA form, the CDR3 reads TGTGCCAGCAGCTTAGCGGGACAGGGTCGAGAGACCCAGTACTTC. Translation gives CASSLAGQGRETQYF.

The chain employs TRBV7-2 and TRBJ1-3, with D possibly matching TRBD1 (6 bases). The germline V gene encodes CDR1 SGHTA and CDR2 FQGNSA. The ends were cut back, 5 bases at V and 4 bases at J, with 9 bases in the middle. The CDR3 runs 13 residues. The CDR3 sequence: CASSHGQGNTIYF. As DNA, the CDR3 is TGTGCCAGCAGCCACGGACAGGGAAACACCATATATTTT.

This clone was counted between two and nine times. The chain links TRBV4-3 to TRBJ1-3; no definite D call. Per germline, CDR1 LGHNA and CDR2 YSLEER. The CDR3 has 15 residues. V lost 0 bases and J lost 8, with 14 bases in between. The CDR3 DNA follows: TGCGCCAGCAGCCAAGAGGTCGCTCGGGGTTACACCATATATTTT. Protein: CASSQEVARGYTIYF.

A few counts support this clone. V and J are TRBV4-2 and TRBJ1-1, with TRBD1 matching 7 bases. The germline V gene has CDR1 LGHNA and CDR2 YNFKEQ. The V gene end was trimmed by 5 bases and the J gene end by 0 bases; junction bases not matched to a gene: 9. The CDR3 is 16 residues long. The CDR3 DNA reads TGTGCCAGCAGCTTATTACAGGGGTCCATGAACACTGAAGCTTTCTTT. Translated: CASSLLQGSMNTEAFF.

The chain is built from TRBV6-1 and TRBJ1-3; D unclear. Trimming pared 4 bases from V and 0 bases from J, leaving 7 bases between. CDR1 and CDR2 (germline): MNHNS, SASEGT. This CDR3 spans 14 amino acids. Here the CDR3 DNA reads TGTGCCAGCAGTGGACACATCTCTGGAAACACCATATATTTT. Translated: CASSGHISGNTIYF.

There are many counts of this clone. DNA for the CDR3: TGTGCCAGCAGTGAGGGCAACCGCGGGGCCAACGTCCTGACTTTC. Its translation is CASSEGNRGANVLTF. V usage is TRBV2 and J usage is TRBJ2-6, with no clear D. The germline V gene encodes CDR1 SNHLY and CDR2 FYNNEI. This CDR3 is 15 amino acids long. With 3 bases removed from V and 4 bases from J, the gap between germline ends came to 10 bases.

The CDR3 sequence is CASSQMSGRGAGELFF. The CDR3 nucleotides are TGTGCCAGCAGCCAAATGAGCGGGAGAGGGGCCGGGGAGCTGTTTTTT. The chain uses TRBV14 and TRBJ2-2; 8 bases match TRBD2. This CDR3 spans 16 amino acids. The germline V gene encodes CDR1 SGHDN and CDR2 FVKESK. The ends lost 2 bases at V and 6 bases at J; junction bases unmatched: 8. Drawing the rest from reference TRBV14 and TRBJ2-2, the complete variable domain is EAGVTQFPSHSVIEKGQTVTLRCDPISGHDNLYWYRRVMGKEIKFLLHFVKESKQDESGMPNNRFLAERTGGTYSTLKVQPAELEDSGVYFCASSQMSGRGAGELFFGEGSRLTVL.

V gene TRBV13 combines with J gene TRBJ1-2, with D possibly TRBD1 on 5 matching bases. Trimming took 6 bases from V and 2 from J, leaving 13 bases between them. In germline, CDR1 is PRHDT, CDR2 FYEKMQ (reference sequence). The CDR3 has 14 amino acids. The DNA of the CDR3 is TGTGCCAGCAGGTCGGGACCTTTGAACTATGGCTACACCTTC. Protein sequence: CASRSGPLNYGYTF.

The chain is built from TRBV9 and TRBJ1-4; maybe TRBD1 (5 bases). The V end was cut by 3 bases, the J end by 1 base, with 10 bases between. Germline lookup yields CDR1 SGDLS and CDR2 YYNGEE. CDR3 size: 15 residues. The CDR3 DNA is TGTGCCAGCAGCGCTCACCAGGGAACTAATGAAAAACTGTTTTTT. Its translation is CASSAHQGTNEKLFF.

The chain uses TRBV11-3 and TRBJ2-3; D is perhaps TRBD2 (6 bases). Germline values: CDR1 SGHNT, CDR2 YENEEA. Between the trimmed V and J ends, which lost 8 bases and 3 bases, there was a span of 9 bases. The CDR3 is 12 amino acids. The CDR3 nucleotides are TGTGCCAGCGGGAGGTCGACAGATACGCAGTATTTT. This gives the protein CASGRSTDTQYF.